This T cell receptor beta chain was documented in a study of shared clonotypes between healthy human individuals. Findings of the study overall: Donor clonotype sharing was expected to depend on sequencing depth. In this cohort, only blood was sampled, and tissue repertoires likely differ. Rarefaction exposed incomplete sorted-subset sequencing despite large depth.

Notes on this clone: Its antigen is not identified.

CD45RO negativity and positive selection for CCR7 defined naive CD8 cells, a population that excluded terminally differentiated effector memory CD45RA+ cells. Sequencing was at deep level. The data were produced by immunoSEQ multiplex PCR, yet TCRdb's version contains in-frame clones alone and is incomplete. The sample carries roughly 550,000 clones, nearly 97% recorded once. Germline CDR1 and CDR2: SEHNR and FQNEAQ (reference sequence). The CDR3 covers 15 residues. V shed 5 bases, J shed 7 bases, and the junction held 7 bases outside the gene matches. Sequencing was done on a sample of naive CD8+ T cells sorted from blood. The sequence was collected from a woman younger than 45 in good health. This rearrangement joins TRBV7-9 to TRBJ2-1, with TRBD2 matching 11 bases. The CDR3 region has the DNA TGTGCCAGCAGCGGTATAGCGGGAGGGTATAATGAGCAGTTCTTC. The encoded protein is CASSGIAGGYNEQFF.